This T cell receptor (beta chain) appears in the sequencing data of a study of graft-versus-host responses after intestinal transplantation. Looking at the study overall: Grafts were multivisceral, liver-intestinal, or isolated intestinal. Every one of the recipients received anti-thymocyte globulin induction and afterwards took tacrolimus and steroids for three to four years.

Study-level findings and limits: Circulating GvH clones peaking coincided with falling HvG clones soon after transplant.

The table came from immunoSEQ multiplex PCR; TCRdb's copy has only in-frame clones and leaves some out. The sample holds tens of thousands of clones, around 80% seen once. On this clone: Its antigen is undetermined.

Intraepithelial plus lamina propria lymphocytes were released by processing graft tissue. Germline CDR1 is SGHRS and CDR2 is YFSETQ. V lost 0 bases and J lost 2; bases outside the gene matches: 6. This CDR3 contains 17 residues. The receptor was derived from a human patient who received an intestinal transplant, so some T cells may come from the graft donor. The genes are TRBV5-1 and TRBJ2-2; TRBD2 matches 8 bases. The sequencing used ileum tissue, collected 12 days after intestinal transplant. The CDR3 DNA is TGCGCCAGCAGCTTGGTGGCAGCGGGGGTAAACACCGGGGAGCTGTTTTTT. This encodes CASSLVAAGVNTGELFF.